A single sample is the source of the 22 T cell receptor beta chains below, sequenced in a study of blood T cells in healthy people across ages. It was with a sample-barcoded 5' primer and a J-beta primer mix that a second PCR of about 6 to 12 cycles was run. TCRdb processed the 5' RACE reads anew with MiXCR; each CDR3 protein has one entry. The sample lists 1.5 million to 2 million distinct CDR3 sequences, around 40% occurring once. The material sequenced was blood. The source is a human donor in good health.

To note about this clonotype: The junction shows a germline mismatch at one end, possibly a read error. The V gene is TRBV12-3 or TRBV12-4, the J gene TRBJ2-3, with D tentatively TRBD1 or TRBD2 (5 bases each). This CDR3 region has 12 residues. The CDR3: CACSPGQTQQYF. The CDR3 nucleotides are TGTGCCTGCAGCCCGGGGCAGACACAGCAGTATTTT.

V is TRBV5-1 and J is TRBJ1-1; 12 bases align to TRBD1. The CDR3 covers 14 residues. In germline, CDR1 is SGHRS, CDR2 YFSETQ. With 5 bases clipped from V and 10 bases from J, the junction kept 9 bases outside the gene matches. DNA of the CDR3: TGCGCCAGCAGACCGGGACAGGGGGCGCCGAGAGCTTTCTTT. Amino acid sequence: CASRPGQGAPRAFF. Complete variable domain (other parts from reference TRBV5-1 and TRBJ1-1): KAGVTQTPRYLIKTRGQQVTLSCSPISGHRSVSWYQQTPGQGLQFLFEYFSETQRNKGNFPGRFSGRQFSNSRSEMNVSTLELGDSALYLCASRPGQGAPRAFFGQGTRLTVV.

J is TRBJ1-2 and V is TRBV7-2, with 7 positions matching TRBD1. This CDR3 has 14 amino acids. Trimming removed 5 bases from V and 6 bases from J; junction bases left unmatched: 9. From germline, CDR1 is SGHTA and CDR2 FQGNSA. CDR3 DNA: TGTGCCAGCAGCCTACTTAAGACAGGGCATGGCTACACCTTC. Its translation: CASSLLKTGHGYTF.

This clonotype was picked up one time. The chain recombines TRBV4-3 with TRBJ1-5, with D unresolved. The CDR3 runs 16 residues. V gave up 0 bases and J gave up 0 bases, with 9 bases separating them. Germline values: CDR1 LGHNA, CDR2 YSLEER. CDR3 loop: CASSQETGYSNQPQHF. CDR3 nucleotides: TGCGCCAGCAGCCAAGAAACGGGTTATAGCAATCAGCCCCAGCATTTT.

The V gene is TRBV30, the J gene TRBJ1-5, with 7 bases that match TRBD1. Unmatched junction bases numbered 9, after V lost 2 bases and J lost 2 bases. Germline lookup yields CDR1 GTSNPN and CDR2 SVGIG (reference sequence). This CDR3 has 16 amino acids. In DNA form, the CDR3 reads TGTGCCTGGAGTACCCTTGACAGGGATGGCAATCAGCCCCAGCATTTT. Translated, it gives CAWSTLDRDGNQPQHF.

A word on this clonotype: Sequence at one end of the junction differs from germline and may be a read error. The rearrangement uses TRBV6-2 or TRBV6-3 and TRBJ2-1; maybe TRBD2 (6 bases). This CDR3 comprises 19 residues. Germline V gene lookup returns CDR1 MNHEY and CDR2 SVGEGT. CDR3 nucleotides: TGTGCCGGCAGTTACTCGGCCTCGGGTCTCGGGGGCTCCTACAATGAGCAGTTCTTC. Encoded protein: CAGSYSASGLGGSYNEQFF.

Points on this clonotype: One end of the junction fails to match germline, which may point to a read error. The rearrangement joins TRBV13 to TRBJ2-7, with 7 positions matching TRBD1. CDR3 length: 18 amino acids. Germline values: CDR1 PRHDT, CDR2 FYEKMQ (reference sequence). CDR3 DNA sequence: TGTGCCAGCAGCTTAGGCATAGGGAAGACAGGGTGGTTTTACGGGCAGTACTTC. Translation: CASSLGIGKTGWFYGQYF.

The V and J genes are TRBV15 and TRBJ1-4; a weak D match, TRBD1 (5 bases). Germline-derived CDR1 and CDR2 are LNHNV and YYDKDF (reference sequence). The CDR3 has 15 residues. CDR3 in amino acids: CTSRRAGGLGEKLFF. The DNA of the CDR3 is TGTACCAGCCGCCGGGCGGGGGGATTGGGTGAAAAACTGTTTTTT.

Note on this clonotype: An end of the junction differs from the germline gene, which may be a read error. The J gene is TRBJ2-3, the V gene TRBV20-1; TRBD2 aligns across 11 bases. CDR3 length: 16 residues. Germline assignment: CDR1 DFQATT and CDR2 SNEGSKA (reference sequence). The CDR3 coding sequence is TGCAGTGCTAGAGATCCCCTAGCGGGGGGCCCAGATATGCAGTATTTT. As protein: CSARDPLAGGPDMQYF.

This clonotype occurred a few times. This chain uses TRBV7-9 with TRBJ2-5, with D perhaps TRBD1 (6 bases). Trimming cost V 11 bases and J 4 bases, with 23 bases left between them. The germline gives CDR1 SEHNR, CDR2 FQNEAQ (reference sequence). This CDR3 region has 15 residues. The CDR3 sequence is CASLGHRALRETQYF. The CDR3 DNA is TGTGCCTCCCTGGGGCACAGGGCCCTTAGAGAGACCCAGTACTTC.

The chain has TRBV6-2 or TRBV6-3 and TRBJ1-2; perhaps TRBD1 as D (5 bases). CDR1 MNHEY and CDR2 SVGEGT come from the germline V gene. The CDR3 runs 14 residues. V was pared by 5 bases and J by 7 bases, with 17 bases between. This CDR3 is CASSRGTSGPGYTF. DNA of the CDR3: TGTGCCAGCAGTCGTGGGACTTCCGGTCCTGGCTACACCTTC.

This sequence joins TRBV7-8 and TRBJ1-5, with 8 bases that match TRBD1. Germline CDR1 and CDR2: SGHVS and FQNEAQ. The CDR3 consists of 14 residues. V gave up 2 bases and J gave up 5 bases; unmatched junction bases: 2. The CDR3 DNA follows: TGTGCCAGCAGCTTATCAGGGGGCGATCAGCCCCAGCATTTT. Translating gives CASSLSGGDQPQHF. The variable domain in full, with the rest retrieved from reference TRBV7-8 and TRBJ1-5, is GAGVSQSPRYKVAKRGQDVALRCDPISGHVSLFWYQQALGQGPEFLTYFQNEAQLDKSGLPSDRFFAERPEGSVSTLKIQRTQQEDSAVYLCASSLSGGDQPQHFGDGTRLSIL.

A single count supports this clonotype. The gene calls are TRBV4-1 and TRBJ2-5; D may be TRBD1 or TRBD2 (6 bases each). Trimming left V 0 bases short and J 7 bases short, with 18 bases between. The CDR3 runs to 16 residues. The V gene's germline CDR1 is MGHRA and CDR2 YSYEKL. The CDR3 region has the DNA TGCGCCAGCAGCCAAGAGCCTGAGGAGGGGGGTGCGACCCAGTACTTC. It translates to CASSQEPEEGGATQYF.

The chain couples TRBV3-1 to TRBJ2-7; D call uncertain. V lost 3 bases to trimming and J lost 5 bases, with 8 bases between them. The CDR3 covers 12 residues. The germline V gene encodes CDR1 LGHDT and CDR2 YNNKEL (reference sequence). The CDR3 nucleotides are TGTGCCAGCAGCCATTCGACCAACGAGCAGTACTTC. Residues: CASSHSTNEQYF.

The rearrangement joins TRBV5-6 to TRBJ2-4; a weak D match, TRBD2 (6 bases). With 10 bases removed from V and 13 bases from J, the gap between germline ends came to 18 bases. CDR1 is SGHDT, CDR2 YYEEEE, per germline. The CDR3 has 11 amino acids. The CDR3 reads CAVRRGQEQYF. In nucleotides, the CDR3 is TGTGCCGTAAGGCGGGGCCAGGAGCAGTACTTC.

V and J are TRBV4-1 and TRBJ2-5, with D perhaps TRBD1 (5 bases). CDR1 and CDR2 (germline): MGHRA, YSYEKL. The CDR3 is made up of 14 amino acids. The V end was cut by 4 bases, the J end by 0 bases, with 9 bases between. CDR3 residues: CASSRQLNQETQYF. The DNA of the CDR3 is TGCGCCAGCAGCCGACAGCTTAACCAAGAGACCCAGTACTTC.

V gene TRBV4-2 combines with J gene TRBJ2-7; 12 nucleotides agree with TRBD2. V lost 1 base and J lost 3; bases outside the gene matches: 4. The CDR3 has 16 residues. Germline CDR1 LGHNA, CDR2 YNFKEQ. CDR3 coding DNA: TGTGCCAGCAGCCAAGTCCCGACTAGCGGGGGCTACGAGCAGTACTTC. This translates into CASSQVPTSGGYEQYF.

This rearrangement joins TRBV9 to TRBJ1-2, with D hard to call. The V and J ends lost 0 bases and 4 bases respectively, with 13 bases between them. The CDR3 runs 15 residues. Looked up from germline, CDR1 is SGDLS and CDR2 is YYNGEE. In DNA, the CDR3 is TGTGCCAGCAGCGTAGCTTCCAGGTCCCTCTATGGCTACACCTTC. The encoded protein is CASSVASRSLYGYTF.

This chain uses TRBV7-2 with TRBJ2-2, with D unresolved. Trimming left V 4 bases short and J 4 bases short, with 10 bases between. Germline V CDR1 and CDR2: SGHTA, FQGNSA. The CDR3 totals 14 residues. Here the CDR3 reads CASSSTLGTGELFF. In DNA form, the CDR3 reads TGTGCCAGCAGCTCAACTCTAGGCACCGGGGAGCTGTTTTTT.

This clonotype was observed a handful of times. The V call is TRBV12-3 or TRBV12-4, the J call TRBJ2-5; D is undetermined. The J call is in doubt because the DNA end fits TRBJ2-7 better. The CDR3 has 11 residues. CDR3 amino acids: CASRINGEQYF. The CDR3 DNA is TGTGCCAGCAGGATTAACGGCGAGCAGTACTTC.

The chain joins TRBV4-3 to TRBJ2-4; D perhaps matches TRBD2 (6 bases). The J call is in doubt because the DNA end fits TRBJ2-7 better. Germline CDR1 LGHNA, CDR2 YSLEER. The CDR3 extends over 15 amino acids. The CDR3, as DNA: TGCGCCAGCAGCCAAGAAGTCCAGGGAGGCTACGAGCAGTACTTC. It translates to CASSQEVQGGYEQYF.

The chain has TRBV7-9 and TRBJ2-5, with TRBD1 matching 9 bases. Germline loops: CDR1 SEHNR, CDR2 FQNEAQ (reference sequence). The CDR3 is 16 residues long. Trimming at V came to 5 bases and at J to 12 bases, leaving 19 bases not matched to a gene. The CDR3 nucleotides read TGTGCCAGCAGCCCCACTCCCTGGGGACAGGGACCATCTAAGTACTTC. Encoded protein: CASSPTPWGQGPSKYF. Full variable domain (missing parts from reference TRBV7-9 and TRBJ2-5): DTGVSQNPRHKITKRGQNVTFRCDPISEHNRLYWYRQTLGQGPEFLTYFQNEAQLEKSRLLSDRFSAERPKGSFSTLEIQRTEQGDSAMYLCASSPTPWGQGPSKYFGPGTRLLVL.